One T cell receptor (beta chain) is described in this entry. The sample comes from a study of blood T cell repertoires in COVID-19. Background on the study: COVID-19 samples collected from the United States, Italy and Spain covered acute and convalescent phases.

Germline CDR1 is SGDLS and CDR2 is YYNGEE. V shed 0 bases and J shed 0 bases, with 8 bases lying between them. The CDR3 contains 15 residues. Original methodology: Researchers report that nucleated cell counts were estimated from reference gene primer amplification. Here immunoSEQ multiplex PCR was the method, and the copy in TCRdb shows in-frame clones only, minus some. For V, J and clone size, that table is used; D and trimming come from the DNA. The repertoire holds about 68,000 clones, with over 75% as singletons. Material: peripheral blood. The chain has TRBV9 and TRBJ2-3, with D unresolved. The TCR sequence derives from a human donor in a cohort sampled during active COVID-19. DNA of the CDR3: TGTGCCAGCAGCGTAGACGGTAGCAGCACAGATACGCAGTATTTT. This translates into CASSVDGSSTDTQYF.